These 23 T cell receptor beta chains were sequenced from one sample in a study of blood T cell repertoires in COVID-19. Sequenced by immunoSEQ multiplex PCR; TCRdb stores in-frame clones only, minus some. The sample includes 100,000 to 150,000 clones, approximately 86% seen only once; the top ten take roughly 2.3%. Material: PBMCs or T cells enriched from blood (not recorded which). The source is a woman in her forties or fifties who had recovered from COVID-19.

V and J are TRBV4-2 and TRBJ1-1; 8 bases align to TRBD1. The CDR3 loop spans 16 amino acids. V lost 1 base and J lost 3; bases outside the gene matches: 7. Germline lookup yields CDR1 LGHNA and CDR2 YNFKEQ. The CDR3 DNA is TGTGCCAGCAGCCAAGGGGGGACAGGCATTTACACTGAAGCTTTCTTT. The encoded protein is CASSQGGTGIYTEAFF.

The CDR3 nucleotides read TGTGCCAGCAGCCCTCGCCTAGCGGGGTCAGAGACCCAGTACTTC. Protein: CASSPRLAGSETQYF. This chain uses TRBV9 with TRBJ2-5; 9 bases fit TRBD2. This CDR3 comprises 15 residues. Per germline, CDR1 SGDLS and CDR2 YYNGEE. Trimming took 4 bases from V and 4 from J; bases not matched to a gene: 8.

This clone was observed a single time. The rearrangement links TRBV24-1 to TRBJ1-2; D is ambiguous. This CDR3 is 13 amino acids long. Trimming cost V 1 base and J 8 bases, with 10 bases left between them. From germline, CDR1 is KGHDR and CDR2 SFDVKD. The CDR3 nucleotides read TGTGCCACCAGTGATTTTGAGGGTCGCGGCTACACCTTC. Translating it yields CATSDFEGRGYTF.

The gene calls are TRBV4-3 and TRBJ2-1, with TRBD2 matching 11 bases. V was pared by 0 bases and J by 6 bases, with 10 bases of the junction left unmatched. Germline CDR1 is LGHNA and CDR2 is YSLEER. The CDR3 has 18 amino acids. CDR3 sequence (DNA): TGCGCCAGCAGCCAAGAGAGGCCTCTAGCGGGGGGATCCAATGAGCAGTTCTTC. Translation: CASSQERPLAGGSNEQFF.

The J gene is TRBJ1-1, the V gene TRBV7-8; 8 nucleotides align to TRBD1. From germline, CDR1 is SGHVS and CDR2 FQNEAQ. This CDR3 is 15 amino acids long. With V trimmed by 2 bases and J by 4 bases, 6 bases remained unmatched. For the CDR3, the DNA is TGTGCCAGCAGCTTATTAAACAGGGGGGGCACTGAAGCTTTCTTT. Its protein product is CASSLLNRGGTEAFF.

This clone was seen a few times. The V gene is TRBV19, the J gene TRBJ1-5, with a possible D match to TRBD1 (6 bases). Trimming stripped 4 bases from V and 0 bases from J, with 10 bases between. The CDR3 runs 15 residues. Germline V gene sequence: CDR1 LNHDA, CDR2 SQIVND (reference sequence). This CDR3 is CASSTTGISNQPQHF. CDR3 nucleotides: TGTGCCAGTAGTACGACAGGTATTAGCAATCAGCCCCAGCATTTT. The whole variable domain, filled in from reference TRBV19 and TRBJ1-5, reads DGGITQSPKYLFRKEGQNVTLSCEQNLNHDAMYWYRQDPGQGLRLIYYSQIVNDFQKGDIAEGYSVSREKKESFPLTVTSAQKNPTAFYLCASSTTGISNQPQHFGDGTRLSIL.

The chain combines TRBV20-1 with TRBJ2-3; TRBD2 is a possible D gene (6 bases). Trimming left V 3 bases short and J 2 bases short, with 15 bases between. There are 15 residues in the CDR3. Germline V gives CDR1 DFQATT, CDR2 SNEGSKA (reference sequence). CDR3 DNA sequence: TGCAGTGCTAGTAACGCGGGGTTGTTCACAGATACGCAGTATTTT. Protein product: CSASNAGLFTDTQYF.

V usage is TRBV5-1 and J usage is TRBJ2-2; 7 nucleotides agree with TRBD1. The CDR3 extends over 16 amino acids. With 0 bases clipped from V and 5 bases from J, the junction kept 7 bases outside the gene matches. CDR1 is SGHRS and CDR2 is YFSETQ in the germline V gene. DNA of the CDR3: TGCGCCAGCAGCTTGGGACAGGGTATCCCAACCGGGGAGCTGTTTTTT. Its translation is CASSLGQGIPTGELFF.

The chain combines TRBV3-1 (or the pseudogene TRBV3-2) with TRBJ2-1; 10 nucleotides agree with TRBD2. The J segment lost 7 bases and the V segment lost 0 bases, leaving 12 bases of the junction unmatched. The CDR3 covers 18 residues. Germline-derived CDR1 and CDR2 are LGHDT and YNNKEL (reference sequence). CDR3 nucleotide sequence: TGTGCCAGCAGCCAAGAATCTGGATTAGCGGGGGGAATGAATGAGCAGTTCTTC. The encoded protein is CASSQESGLAGGMNEQFF.

The chain uses TRBV28 and TRBJ1-2, with D possibly being TRBD1 (5 bases). This CDR3 comprises 15 residues. From germline, CDR1 is MDHEN and CDR2 SYDVKM. V was cut by 1 base and J by 4 bases, with 13 bases left in between. CDR3 sequence (DNA): TGTGCCAGCAGTTTATCGGGGGAGCATACCTATGGCTACACCTTC. This translates into CASSLSGEHTYGYTF.

The gene calls are TRBV7-9 and TRBJ1-3; 7 bases align to TRBD1. CDR3 length: 15 residues. Per the germline V gene, CDR1 is SEHNR and CDR2 is FQNEAQ (reference sequence). The V segment lost 8 bases and the J segment 1 base; nucleotides outside the gene matches: 8. The chain's CDR3 is CASVSDRESGNTIYF. The CDR3 DNA follows: TGTGCCAGCGTCAGTGACAGGGAATCTGGAAACACCATATATTTT.

The chain joins TRBV3-1 (or the pseudogene TRBV3-2) to TRBJ2-7; 8 bases are a match to TRBD2. Germline CDR1 is LGHDT and CDR2 is YNNKEL (reference sequence). This CDR3 region has 15 residues. V trimming: 2 bases; J trimming: 3 bases; junction bases outside the gene matches: 6. The CDR3 DNA reads TGTGCCAGCAGCCAAATTCGGGGGGGCCTCTACGAGCAGTACTTC. This encodes CASSQIRGGLYEQYF.

The V gene is TRBV20-1, the J gene TRBJ2-3; 7 nucleotides agree with TRBD1. This CDR3 is 14 amino acids long. The germline CDR1 and CDR2 sequences are DFQATT and SNEGSKA (reference sequence). V trimming: 3 bases; J trimming: 2 bases; junction bases outside the gene matches: 5. The CDR3 loop reads CSASPGGYTDTQYF. In DNA form, the CDR3 reads TGCAGTGCTAGTCCAGGGGGTTACACAGATACGCAGTATTTT.

V gene TRBV9 combines with J gene TRBJ2-7; D is perhaps TRBD2 (7 bases). The CDR3 runs 15 residues. In germline, CDR1 is SGDLS, CDR2 YYNGEE. The V end lost 0 bases, the J end lost 5 bases, and 15 bases lay between the germline ends. DNA of the CDR3: TGTGCCAGCAGCGTAGGGATGGGGGGGCGGCACGAGCAGTACTTC. Translated, it gives CASSVGMGGRHEQYF.

The V and J genes are TRBV2 and TRBJ2-5; the match to TRBD2 covers 13 bases. V lost 10 bases to trimming and J lost 5 bases; unmatched junction nucleotides: 4. The CDR3 covers 13 residues. Per the germline V gene, CDR1 is SNHLY and CDR2 is FYNNEI. The CDR3: CANAGLAGETQYF. The CDR3, as DNA: TGTGCCAACGCGGGACTAGCGGGGGAGACCCAGTACTTC.

This CDR3 is CASSLAATPGGRDTQYF. In nucleotides, the CDR3 is TGTGCCAGCAGCTTAGCTGCGACCCCCGGGGGGCGGGATACGCAGTATTTT. J is TRBJ2-3 and V is TRBV7-2; the D gene is possibly TRBD2 (7 bases). Between the trimmed V and J ends, which lost 0 bases and 6 bases, there was a span of 19 bases. Looked up from germline, CDR1 is SGHTA and CDR2 is FQGNSA. The CDR3 has 17 amino acids.

V and J are TRBV6-1 and TRBJ1-4; D unresolved. Germline lookup yields CDR1 MNHNS and CDR2 SASEGT. The CDR3 covers 16 residues. The V end lost 4 bases, the J end lost 0 bases, and 12 bases lay between the germline ends. CDR3 coding DNA: TGTGCCAGCAGTGTGGGAGTAGGTGCAACTAATGAAAAACTGTTTTTT. It codes for CASSVGVGATNEKLFF.

The V call is TRBV27, the J call TRBJ1-2; TRBD1 aligns across 8 bases. Trimming removed 5 bases from V and 2 bases from J; junction bases left unmatched: 7. CDR1 MNHEY and CDR2 SMNVEV come from the germline V gene (reference sequence). The CDR3 runs to 15 residues. As DNA, the CDR3 is TGTGCCAGCAGTCTCGGGACAGGTTTGAACTATGGCTACACCTTC. Translating it yields CASSLGTGLNYGYTF.

The chain couples TRBV5-6 to TRBJ2-2, with TRBD1 matching over 8 bases. V shed 1 base, J shed 1 base, and the junction held 3 bases outside the gene matches. The CDR3 is 16 amino acids. Germline V gives CDR1 SGHDT, CDR2 YYEEEE. CDR3 amino acids: CASSLPQGVNTGELFF. The CDR3 nucleotides are TGTGCCAGCAGCTTGCCACAGGGGGTGAACACCGGGGAGCTGTTTTTT.

The chain links TRBV5-5 to TRBJ1-1; 10 bases match TRBD1. From germline, CDR1 is SGHKS and CDR2 YYEKEE (reference sequence). CDR3 size: 16 residues. J was trimmed by 0 bases and V by 4 bases; bases with no gene match: 6. CDR3 bases: TGTGCCAGCAGCAAACGGACAGGGGGAATGAACACTGAAGCTTTCTTT. Protein product: CASSKRTGGMNTEAFF.

V gene TRBV27 combines with J gene TRBJ2-7; the D is unclear. The CDR3 covers 14 residues. Germline V gene lookup returns CDR1 MNHEY and CDR2 SMNVEV (reference sequence). Trimming removed 4 bases at V and 3 bases at J, with 13 bases between. Written as DNA, the CDR3 is TGTGCCAGCAGTTCCGCCCTCAACAGCTACGAGCAGTACTTC. This encodes CASSSALNSYEQYF.

CDR3 nucleotides: TGCAGCTCCTCCGGTCCGGGATCCTACGAGCAGTACTTC. Translating gives CSSSGPGSYEQYF. J is TRBJ2-7 and V is TRBV29-1; TRBD2 might be the D (5 bases). The V gene's germline CDR1 is SQVTM and CDR2 ANQGSEA. This CDR3 is built from 13 residues. The V end lost 8 bases, the J end lost 1 base, and 15 bases lay between the germline ends.

The chain couples TRBV18 to TRBJ2-7; TRBD1 aligns across 9 bases. In germline, CDR1 is KGHSH, CDR2 LQKENI. V was clipped by 6 bases and J by 2 bases; unmatched bases: 8. CDR3 length: 15 amino acids. The DNA for the CDR3 is TGTGCCAGCTCGCCCGGGACAGGGAGTCCCTACGAGCAGTACTTC. Translation gives CASSPGTGSPYEQYF.